Sequencing of this TCR beta chain was carried out in a study of beta chain features in type 1 diabetes. There are 13 residues in the CDR3. Looked up from germline, CDR1 is GTSNPN and CDR2 is SVGIG (reference sequence). V gave up 8 bases and J gave up 3 bases; unmatched junction bases: 9. General study points: For Type 1 diabetes patients, all four CD4+ subsets carried TCRB CDR3s that were moderately but significantly shorter.

A few counts support this clone. What it recognizes is unknown. Expressed TCRB transcripts got sequenced, as all isolated RNA was reverse transcribed. Produced via immunoSEQ multiplex PCR; TCRdb's table is partial and in-frame only. The data show fewer than 450,000 clones, roughly 12% seen once. This sequence was found in a woman in her late teens or twenties with type 1 diabetes. Sequenced input: naive CD4+ T cells from blood. The chain employs TRBV30 and TRBJ2-7; 8 bases align to TRBD1. CDR3 sequence: CAQRQGTNYEQYF. CDR3 bases: TGTGCCCAGCGACAGGGGACGAACTACGAGCAGTACTTC.